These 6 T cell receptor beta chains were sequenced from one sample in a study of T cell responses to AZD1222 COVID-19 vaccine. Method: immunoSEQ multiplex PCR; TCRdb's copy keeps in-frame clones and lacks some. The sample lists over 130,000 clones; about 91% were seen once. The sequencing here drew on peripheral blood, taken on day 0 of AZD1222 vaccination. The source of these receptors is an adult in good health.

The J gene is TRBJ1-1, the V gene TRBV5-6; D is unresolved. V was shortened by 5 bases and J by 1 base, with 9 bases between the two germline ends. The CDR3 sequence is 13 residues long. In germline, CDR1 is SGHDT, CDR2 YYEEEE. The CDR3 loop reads CASSNGPNTEAFF. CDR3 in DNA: TGTGCCAGCAGTAATGGGCCGAACACTGAAGCTTTCTTT.

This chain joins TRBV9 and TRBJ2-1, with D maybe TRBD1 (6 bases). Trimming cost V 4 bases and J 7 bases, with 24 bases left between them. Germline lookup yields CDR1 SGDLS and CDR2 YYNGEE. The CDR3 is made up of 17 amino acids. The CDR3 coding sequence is TGTGCCAGCAGCAGGGGGAATGACAGAGAGGTGGTAAATGAGCAGTTCTTC. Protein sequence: CASSRGNDREVVNEQFF.

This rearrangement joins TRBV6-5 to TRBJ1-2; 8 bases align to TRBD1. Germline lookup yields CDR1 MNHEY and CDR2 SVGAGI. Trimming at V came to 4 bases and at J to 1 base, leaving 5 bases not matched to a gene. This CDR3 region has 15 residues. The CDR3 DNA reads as TGTGCCAGCAGTTCCGAACAGGGGGTTAACTATGGCTACACCTTC. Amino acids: CASSSEQGVNYGYTF.

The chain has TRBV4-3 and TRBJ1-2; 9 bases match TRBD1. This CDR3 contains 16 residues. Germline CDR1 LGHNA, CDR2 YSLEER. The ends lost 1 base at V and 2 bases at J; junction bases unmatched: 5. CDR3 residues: CASSQAPGQGNYGYTF. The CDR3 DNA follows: TGCGCCAGCAGCCAAGCCCCGGGACAGGGAAACTATGGCTACACCTTC.

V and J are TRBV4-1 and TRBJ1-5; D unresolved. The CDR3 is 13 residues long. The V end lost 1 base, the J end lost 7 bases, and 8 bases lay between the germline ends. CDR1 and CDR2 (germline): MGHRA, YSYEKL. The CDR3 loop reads CASSQGGRQPQHF. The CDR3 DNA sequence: TGCGCCAGCAGCCAAGGAGGGCGGCAGCCCCAGCATTTT.

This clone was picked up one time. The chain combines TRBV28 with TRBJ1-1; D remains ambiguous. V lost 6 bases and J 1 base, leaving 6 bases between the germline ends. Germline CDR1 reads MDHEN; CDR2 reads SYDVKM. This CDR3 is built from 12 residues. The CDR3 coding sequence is TGTGCCAGCAGCGAGGGGAACACTGAAGCTTTCTTT. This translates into CASSEGNTEAFF.